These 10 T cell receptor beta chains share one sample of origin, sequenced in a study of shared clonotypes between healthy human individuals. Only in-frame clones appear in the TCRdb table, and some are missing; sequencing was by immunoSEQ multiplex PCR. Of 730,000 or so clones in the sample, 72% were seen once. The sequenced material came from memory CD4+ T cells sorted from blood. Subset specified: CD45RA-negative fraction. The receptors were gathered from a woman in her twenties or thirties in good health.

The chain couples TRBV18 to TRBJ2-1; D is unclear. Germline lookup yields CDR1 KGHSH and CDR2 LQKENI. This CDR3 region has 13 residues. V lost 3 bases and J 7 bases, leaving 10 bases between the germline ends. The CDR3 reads CASSPIGLNEQFF. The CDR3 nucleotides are TGTGCCAGCTCACCGATAGGCCTGAATGAGCAGTTCTTC.

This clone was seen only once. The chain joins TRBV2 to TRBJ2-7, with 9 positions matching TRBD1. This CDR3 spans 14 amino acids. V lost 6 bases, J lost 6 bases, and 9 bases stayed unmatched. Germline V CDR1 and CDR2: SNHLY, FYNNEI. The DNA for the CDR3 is TGTGCCAGCAGAGCCGGGACAGGGCCCTCCGAGCAGTACTTC. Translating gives CASRAGTGPSEQYF.

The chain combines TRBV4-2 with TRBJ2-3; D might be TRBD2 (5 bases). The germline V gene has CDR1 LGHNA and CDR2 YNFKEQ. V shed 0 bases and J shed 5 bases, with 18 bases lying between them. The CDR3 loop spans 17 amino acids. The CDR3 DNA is TGTGCCAGCAGCCAAGAAATCGGAGTGGGTCGGGGAGATACGCAGTATTTT. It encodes CASSQEIGVGRGDTQYF.

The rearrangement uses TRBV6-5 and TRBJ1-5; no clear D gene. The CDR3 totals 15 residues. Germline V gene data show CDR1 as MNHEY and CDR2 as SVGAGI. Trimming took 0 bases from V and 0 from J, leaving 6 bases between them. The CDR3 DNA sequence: TGTGCCAGCAGTTACTCGAGGGATAGCAATCAGCCCCAGCATTTT. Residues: CASSYSRDSNQPQHF.

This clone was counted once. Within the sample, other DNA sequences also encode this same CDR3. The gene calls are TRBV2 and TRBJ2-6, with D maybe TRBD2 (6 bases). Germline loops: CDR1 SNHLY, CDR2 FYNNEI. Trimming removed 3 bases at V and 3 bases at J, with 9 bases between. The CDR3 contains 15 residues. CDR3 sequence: CASSEEGGGANVLTF. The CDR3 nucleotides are TGTGCCAGCAGTGAGGAGGGTGGTGGGGCCAACGTCCTGACTTTC. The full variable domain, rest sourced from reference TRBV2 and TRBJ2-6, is EPEVTQTPSHQVTQMGQEVILRCVPISNHLYFYWYRQILGQKVEFLVSFYNNEISEKSEIFDDQFSVERPDGSNFTLKIRSTKLEDSAMYFCASSEEGGGANVLTFGAGSRLTVL.

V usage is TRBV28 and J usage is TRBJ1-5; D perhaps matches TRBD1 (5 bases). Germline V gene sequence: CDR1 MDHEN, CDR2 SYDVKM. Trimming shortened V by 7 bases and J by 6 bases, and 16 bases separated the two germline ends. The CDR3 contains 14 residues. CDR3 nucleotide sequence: TGTGCCAGCATCCCGGGGGGGGATCTTCAGCCCCAGCATTTT. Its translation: CASIPGGDLQPQHF.

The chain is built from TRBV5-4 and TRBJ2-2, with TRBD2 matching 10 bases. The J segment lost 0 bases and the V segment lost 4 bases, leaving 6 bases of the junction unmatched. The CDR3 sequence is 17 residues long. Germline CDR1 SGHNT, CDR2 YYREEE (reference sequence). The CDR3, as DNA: TGTGCCAGCAGCATGCCTACTAGCGGGGCGAACACCGGGGAGCTGTTTTTT. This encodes CASSMPTSGANTGELFF.

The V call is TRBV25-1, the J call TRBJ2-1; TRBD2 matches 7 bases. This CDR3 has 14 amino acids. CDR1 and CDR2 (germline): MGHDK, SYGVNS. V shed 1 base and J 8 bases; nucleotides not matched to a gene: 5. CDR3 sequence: CASSEFAGVHEQFF. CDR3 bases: TGTGCCAGCAGTGAATTCGCGGGAGTGCATGAGCAGTTCTTC. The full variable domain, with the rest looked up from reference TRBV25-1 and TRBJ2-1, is EADIYQTPRYLVIGTGKKITLECSQTMGHDKMYWYQQDPGMELHLIHYSYGVNSTEKGDLSSESTVSRIRTEHFPLTLESARPSHTSQYLCASSEFAGVHEQFFGPGTRLTVL.

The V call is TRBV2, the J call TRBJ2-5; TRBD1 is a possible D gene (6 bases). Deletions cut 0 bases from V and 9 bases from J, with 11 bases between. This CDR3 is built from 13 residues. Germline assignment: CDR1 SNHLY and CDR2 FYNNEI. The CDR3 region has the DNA TGTGCCAGCAGTGAAGCGAGGTCAGGGGCCCAGTACTTC. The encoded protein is CASSEARSGAQYF.

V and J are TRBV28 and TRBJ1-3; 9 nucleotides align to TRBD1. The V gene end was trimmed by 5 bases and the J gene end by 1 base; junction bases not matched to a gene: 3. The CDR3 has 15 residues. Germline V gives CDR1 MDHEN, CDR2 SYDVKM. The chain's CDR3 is CASSQQGASGNTIYF. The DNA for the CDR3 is TGTGCCAGCAGTCAACAGGGGGCTTCTGGAAACACCATATATTTT.